The entry that follows covers one T cell receptor (beta chain) sequence. The RNA, about 0.45 to 1 ug, was put through reverse transcription using random hexamers. MiXCR, applied by TCRdb to the immunoSEQ multiplex PCR reads, yields one record per CDR3 protein. Among under 200,000 distinct CDR3 sequences listed, roughly nine tenths were seen once. CDR1 is MNHEY and CDR2 is SVGAGI in the germline V gene. V dropped 8 bases and J dropped 2; count of bases not matched to a gene: 8. The CDR3 has 14 amino acids. This entry comes from a study of CD8 T cells in Susac syndrome. This rearrangement joins TRBV6-5 to TRBJ2-7, with 8 bases aligning to TRBD2. The TCR comes from a human donor with Susac syndrome. Sequenced input: CD4+ T cells from PBMCs. The CDR3 spells CASGAAGVTYEQYF. The CDR3 DNA reads TGTGCCAGCGGGGCAGCGGGAGTTACCTACGAGCAGTACTTC.